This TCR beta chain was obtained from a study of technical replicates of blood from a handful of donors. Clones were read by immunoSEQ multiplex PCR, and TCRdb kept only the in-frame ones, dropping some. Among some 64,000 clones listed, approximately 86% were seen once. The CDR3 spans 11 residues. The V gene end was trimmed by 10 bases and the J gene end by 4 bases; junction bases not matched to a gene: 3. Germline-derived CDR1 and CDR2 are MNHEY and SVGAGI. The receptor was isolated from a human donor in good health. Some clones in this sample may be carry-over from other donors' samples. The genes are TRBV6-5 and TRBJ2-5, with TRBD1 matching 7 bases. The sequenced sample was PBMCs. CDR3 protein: CAIRTGETQYF. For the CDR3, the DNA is TGTGCCATCAGGACAGGAGAGACCCAGTACTTC.